This record covers a single T cell receptor (beta chain). Its antigen is unknown. The CDR3 end falls 3 residues outside the read, so it is completed with the germline J gene. These data originate in a study of Tregs in tolerant kidney transplant recipients. Study-wide results and caveats: Nucleotide sequences could not be compared across some patients' samples due to primer changes. Antigen-driven expansion was suggested because donor-specific Tregs expanded more than all Tregs in tolerant patients. Expanding Tregs on activated donor B cells appeared to best identify donor-specific TCRbeta clones. Validation in larger populations is needed because few patients were studied.

Sequenced by immunoSEQ multiplex PCR; TCRdb stores in-frame clones only, minus some. The sample holds roughly 5,300 clones. Mixed chimerism was transient after nonmyeloablative marrow transplants from related graft donors. This CDR3 contains 15 residues. With 5 bases removed from V and 4 bases from J, the gap between germline ends came to 17 bases. Germline V lookup: CDR1 SEHNR, CDR2 FQNEAQ (reference sequence). This TCR was sampled from a human patient who received a combined kidney and bone marrow transplant. The graft donor may have contributed some T cells. The material sequenced was CD4+ T cells from blood (PBMCs), taken approximately 15 months after the transplant. This sequence joins TRBV7-9 and TRBJ1-2; D might be TRBD1 (6 bases). The CDR3 region is CASSNRGGRGYGYTF. The sequenced CDR3 bases are TGTGCCAGCAGCAACCGGGGGGGGCGCGGCTATGGC.